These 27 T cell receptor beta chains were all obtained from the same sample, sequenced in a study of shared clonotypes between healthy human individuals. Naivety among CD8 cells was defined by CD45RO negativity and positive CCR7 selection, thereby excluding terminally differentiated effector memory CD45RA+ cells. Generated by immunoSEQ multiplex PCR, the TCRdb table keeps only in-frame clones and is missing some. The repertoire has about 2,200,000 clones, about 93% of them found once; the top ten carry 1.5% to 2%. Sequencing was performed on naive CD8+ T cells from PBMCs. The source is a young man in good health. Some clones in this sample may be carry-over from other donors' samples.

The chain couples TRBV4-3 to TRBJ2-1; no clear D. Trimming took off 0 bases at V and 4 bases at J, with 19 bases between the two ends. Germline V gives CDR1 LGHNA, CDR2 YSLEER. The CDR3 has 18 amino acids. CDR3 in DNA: TGCGCCAGCAGCCAAGATGTCCAATCCCCAACAAAATACAATGAGCAGTTCTTC. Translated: CASSQDVQSPTKYNEQFF.

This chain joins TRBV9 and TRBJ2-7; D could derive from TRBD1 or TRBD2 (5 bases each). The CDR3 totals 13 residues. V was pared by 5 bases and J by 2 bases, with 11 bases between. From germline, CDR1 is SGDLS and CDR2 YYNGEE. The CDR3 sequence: CASSGDQAYEQYF. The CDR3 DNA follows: TGTGCCAGCAGTGGGGACCAGGCCTACGAGCAGTACTTC.

The CDR3 sequence is CASSPGTSEQYF. The CDR3 DNA reads as TGTGCCAGTAGCCCCGGGACCTCCGAGCAGTACTTC. V and J are TRBV19 and TRBJ2-7, with D possibly called TRBD1 or TRBD2 (5 bases each). This CDR3 is built from 12 residues. From germline, CDR1 is LNHDA and CDR2 SQIVND (reference sequence). V was trimmed by 6 bases and J by 6 bases, leaving 12 bases between them.

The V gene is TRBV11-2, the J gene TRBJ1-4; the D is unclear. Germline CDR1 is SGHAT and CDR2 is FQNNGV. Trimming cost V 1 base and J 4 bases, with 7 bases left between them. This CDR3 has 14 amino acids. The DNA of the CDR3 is TGTGCCAGCAGCTTAGCTGGTAGTAATGAAAAACTGTTTTTT. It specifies CASSLAGSNEKLFF. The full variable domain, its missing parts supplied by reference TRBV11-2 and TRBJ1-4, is EAGVAQSPRYKIIEKRQSVAFWCNPISGHATLYWYQQILGQGPKLLIQFQNNGVVDDSQLPKDRFSAERLKGVDSTLKIQPAKLEDSAVYLCASSLAGSNEKLFFGSGTQLSVL.

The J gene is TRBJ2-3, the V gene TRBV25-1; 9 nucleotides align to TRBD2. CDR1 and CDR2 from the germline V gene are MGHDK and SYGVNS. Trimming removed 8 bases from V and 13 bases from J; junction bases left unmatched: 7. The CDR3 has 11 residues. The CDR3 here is CASEVGTSKYF. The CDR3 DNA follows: TGTGCCAGCGAGGTCGGGACTAGCAAGTATTTT. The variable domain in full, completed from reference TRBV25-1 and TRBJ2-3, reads EADIYQTPRYLVIGTGKKITLECSQTMGHDKMYWYQQDPGMELHLIHYSYGVNSTEKGDLSSESTVSRIRTEHFPLTLESARPSHTSQYLCASEVGTSKYFGPGTRLTVL.

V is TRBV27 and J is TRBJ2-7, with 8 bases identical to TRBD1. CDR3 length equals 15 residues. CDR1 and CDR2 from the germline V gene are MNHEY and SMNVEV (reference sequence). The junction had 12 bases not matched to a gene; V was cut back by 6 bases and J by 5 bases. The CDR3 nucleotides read TGTGCCAGCAGCATCATCGGACAGGGCCCCAACGAGCAGTACTTC. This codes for CASSIIGQGPNEQYF.

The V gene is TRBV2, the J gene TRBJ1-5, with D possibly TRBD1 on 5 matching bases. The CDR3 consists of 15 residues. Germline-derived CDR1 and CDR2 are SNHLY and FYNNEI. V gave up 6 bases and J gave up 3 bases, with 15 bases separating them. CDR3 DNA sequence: TGTGCCAGCAGGGCATCCGGGGCCTACAATCAGCCCCAGCATTTT. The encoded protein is CASRASGAYNQPQHF.

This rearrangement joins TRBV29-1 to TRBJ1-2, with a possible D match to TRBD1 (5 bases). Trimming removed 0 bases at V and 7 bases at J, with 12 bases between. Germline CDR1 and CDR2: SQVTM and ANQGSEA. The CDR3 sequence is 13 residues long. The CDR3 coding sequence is TGCAGCGTTGAAGATGGGGGTGGAACTGGCTACACCTTC. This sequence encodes CSVEDGGGTGYTF.

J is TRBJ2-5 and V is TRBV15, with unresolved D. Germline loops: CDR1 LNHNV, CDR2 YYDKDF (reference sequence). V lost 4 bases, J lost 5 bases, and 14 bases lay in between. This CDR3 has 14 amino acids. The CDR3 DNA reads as TGTGCCACCAGCATACGGGCCAGCCCGGAGACCCAGTACTTC. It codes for CATSIRASPETQYF. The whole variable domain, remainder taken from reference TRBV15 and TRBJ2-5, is DAMVIQNPRYQVTQFGKPVTLSCSQTLNHNVMYWYQQKSSQAPKLLFHYYDKDFNNEADTPDNFQSRRPNTSFCFLDIRSPGLGDTAMYLCATSIRASPETQYFGPGTRLLVL.

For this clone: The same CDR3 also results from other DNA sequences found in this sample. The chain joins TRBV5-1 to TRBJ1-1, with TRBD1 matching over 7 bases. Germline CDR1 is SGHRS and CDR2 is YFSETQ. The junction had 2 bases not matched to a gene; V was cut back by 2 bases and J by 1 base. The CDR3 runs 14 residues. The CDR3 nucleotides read TGCGCCAGCAGCTTCAGGGGGGGGAACACTGAAGCTTTCTTT. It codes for CASSFRGGNTEAFF.

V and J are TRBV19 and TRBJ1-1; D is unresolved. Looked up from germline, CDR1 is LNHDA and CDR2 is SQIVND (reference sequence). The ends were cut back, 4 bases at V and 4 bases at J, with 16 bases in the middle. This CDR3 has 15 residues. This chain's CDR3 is CASSTVLPMVTEAFF. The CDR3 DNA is TGTGCCAGTAGTACGGTCCTTCCCATGGTCACTGAAGCTTTCTTT.

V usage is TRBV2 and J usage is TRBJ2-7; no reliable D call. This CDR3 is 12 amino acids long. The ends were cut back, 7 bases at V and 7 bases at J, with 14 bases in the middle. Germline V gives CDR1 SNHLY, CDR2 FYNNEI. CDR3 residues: CASTPPSREQYF. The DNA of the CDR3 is TGTGCCAGCACCCCGCCCTCGAGGGAGCAGTACTTC.

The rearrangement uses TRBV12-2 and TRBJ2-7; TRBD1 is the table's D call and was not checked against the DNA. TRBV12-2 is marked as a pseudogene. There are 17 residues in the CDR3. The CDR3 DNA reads TGTGCAAGTCGCTTAATCCCCTCGACAGGGACCTCCTACGAGCAGTACTTC. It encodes CASRLIPSTGTSYEQYF.

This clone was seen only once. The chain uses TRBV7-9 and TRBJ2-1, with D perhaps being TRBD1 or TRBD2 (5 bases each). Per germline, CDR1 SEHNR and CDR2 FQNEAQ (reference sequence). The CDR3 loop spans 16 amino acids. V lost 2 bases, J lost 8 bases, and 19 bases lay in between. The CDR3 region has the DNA TGTGCCAGCAGCTTATCGTCGGGAACACCCAGGGATGAGCAGTTCTTC. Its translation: CASSLSSGTPRDEQFF.

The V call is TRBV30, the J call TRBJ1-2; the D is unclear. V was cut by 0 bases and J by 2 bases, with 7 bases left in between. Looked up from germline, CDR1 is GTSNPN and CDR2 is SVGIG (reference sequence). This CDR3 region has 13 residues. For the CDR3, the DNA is TGTGCCTGGAGTGTAGGCAGCAACTATGGCTACACCTTC. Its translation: CAWSVGSNYGYTF.

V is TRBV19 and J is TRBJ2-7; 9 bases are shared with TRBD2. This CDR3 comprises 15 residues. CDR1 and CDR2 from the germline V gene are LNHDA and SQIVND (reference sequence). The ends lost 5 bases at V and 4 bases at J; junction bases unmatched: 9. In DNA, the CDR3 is TGTGCCAGTAGTTTTAATAGCGGGAGTGGGTACGAGCAGTACTTC. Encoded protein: CASSFNSGSGYEQYF.

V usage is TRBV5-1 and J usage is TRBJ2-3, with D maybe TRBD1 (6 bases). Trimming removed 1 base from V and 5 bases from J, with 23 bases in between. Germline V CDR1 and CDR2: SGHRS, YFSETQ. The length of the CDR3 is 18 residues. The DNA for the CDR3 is TGCGCCAGCAGCTTGCCGCGGAACCGGGACATACGATTAGATACGCAGTATTTT. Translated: CASSLPRNRDIRLDTQYF.

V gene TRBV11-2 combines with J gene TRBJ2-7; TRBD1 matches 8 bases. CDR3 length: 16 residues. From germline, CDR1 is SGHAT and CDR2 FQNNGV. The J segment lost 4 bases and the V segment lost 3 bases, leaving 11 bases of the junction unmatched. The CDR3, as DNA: TGTGCCAGCAGCTTGTCGGGTGGGCAGGGGGCGTACGAGCAGTACTTC. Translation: CASSLSGGQGAYEQYF.

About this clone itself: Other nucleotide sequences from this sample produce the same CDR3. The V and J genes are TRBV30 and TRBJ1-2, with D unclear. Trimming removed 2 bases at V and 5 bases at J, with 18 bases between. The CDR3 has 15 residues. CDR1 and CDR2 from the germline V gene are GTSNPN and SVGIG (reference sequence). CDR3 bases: TGTGCCTGGAGTCCGAACCTGAGAGGACCGTATGGCTACACCTTC. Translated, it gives CAWSPNLRGPYGYTF.

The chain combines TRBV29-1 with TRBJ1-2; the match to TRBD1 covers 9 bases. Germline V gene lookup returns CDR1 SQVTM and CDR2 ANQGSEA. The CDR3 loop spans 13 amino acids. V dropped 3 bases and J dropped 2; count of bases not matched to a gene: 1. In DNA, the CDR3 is TGCAGCGTTGATACAGGGGGCAACTATGGCTACACCTTC. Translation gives CSVDTGGNYGYTF.

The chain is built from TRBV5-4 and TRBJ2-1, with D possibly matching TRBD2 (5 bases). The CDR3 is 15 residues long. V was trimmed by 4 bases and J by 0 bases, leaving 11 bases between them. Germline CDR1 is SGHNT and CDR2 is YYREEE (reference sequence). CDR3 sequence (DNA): TGTGCCAGCAGCCCGGGGATCAGCTCCTACAATGAGCAGTTCTTC. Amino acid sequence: CASSPGISSYNEQFF.

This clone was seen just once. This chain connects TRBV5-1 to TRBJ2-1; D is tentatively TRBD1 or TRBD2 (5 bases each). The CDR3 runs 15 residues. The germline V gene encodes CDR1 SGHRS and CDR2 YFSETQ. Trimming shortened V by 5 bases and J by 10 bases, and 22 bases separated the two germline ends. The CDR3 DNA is TGCGCCAGCAGTCTCGAGAGAGAAGGGACGGGGGAGCAGTTCTTC. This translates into CASSLEREGTGEQFF.

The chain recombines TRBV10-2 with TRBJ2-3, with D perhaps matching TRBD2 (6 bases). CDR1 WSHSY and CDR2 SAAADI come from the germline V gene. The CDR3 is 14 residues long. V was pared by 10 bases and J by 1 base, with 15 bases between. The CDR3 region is CANSEGPGTDTQYF. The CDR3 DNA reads TGCGCCAACTCGGAGGGCCCGGGCACAGATACGCAGTATTTT.

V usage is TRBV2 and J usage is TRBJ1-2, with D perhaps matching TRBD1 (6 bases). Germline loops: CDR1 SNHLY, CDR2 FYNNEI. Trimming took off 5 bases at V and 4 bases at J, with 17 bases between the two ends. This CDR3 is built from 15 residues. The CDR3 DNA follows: TGTGCCAGCAGTTCGTGGGACATAAAGGGCTATGGCTACACCTTC. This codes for CASSSWDIKGYGYTF.

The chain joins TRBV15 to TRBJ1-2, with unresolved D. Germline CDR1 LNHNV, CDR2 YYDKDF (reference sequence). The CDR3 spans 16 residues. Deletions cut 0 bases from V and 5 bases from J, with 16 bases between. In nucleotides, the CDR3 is TGTGCCACCAGCAGAGATCGGGCCTACCCAATTTATGGCTACACCTTC. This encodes CATSRDRAYPIYGYTF.

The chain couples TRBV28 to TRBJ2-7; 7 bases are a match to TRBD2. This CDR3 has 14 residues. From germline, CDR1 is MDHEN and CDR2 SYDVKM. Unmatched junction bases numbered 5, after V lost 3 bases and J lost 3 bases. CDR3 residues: CASSFPSGRYEQYF. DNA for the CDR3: TGTGCCAGCAGTTTTCCTAGCGGACGCTACGAGCAGTACTTC.

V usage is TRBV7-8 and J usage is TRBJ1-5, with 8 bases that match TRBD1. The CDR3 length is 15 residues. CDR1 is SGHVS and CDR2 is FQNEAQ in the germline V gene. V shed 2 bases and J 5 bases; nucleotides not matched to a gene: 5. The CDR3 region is CASSLWDRRDQPQHF. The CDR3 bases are TGTGCCAGCAGCTTATGGGACAGGCGAGATCAGCCCCAGCATTTT.